This TCR beta chain appears in the sequencing data of a study of radiotherapy plus CTLA-4 blockade in lung cancer. Germline CDR1 reads LGHNA; CDR2 reads YSLEER. The CDR3 is made up of 15 amino acids. Trimming took 1 base from V and 2 from J, leaving 11 bases between them. Profiling relied on immunoSEQ multiplex PCR, and the TCRdb table lists in-frame clones only, not all of them. The table lists over 80,000 clones, about 88% of them singletons, with 15% to 20% in the top ten. The V call is TRBV4-3, the J call TRBJ1-2; D uncertain. The sequencing here drew on peripheral blood, taken from a patient treated with radiotherapy plus ipilimumab. The TCR was taken from a human donor with non-small cell lung cancer that progressed on radiotherapy plus ipilimumab. The CDR3 DNA reads TGCGCCAGCAGCCAAGGCGTTGCAGCAAACTATGGCTACACCTTC. This translates into CASSQGVAANYGYTF.